This T cell receptor beta chain was profiled in a study of cytomegalovirus exposure and HLA in healthy donors. Findings of the study overall: Reports indicated that the classifier achieved high specificity and sensitivity in diagnosing cytomegalovirus status.

Concerning this clone itself: The target antigen is unknown.

Per the germline V gene, CDR1 is SGDLS and CDR2 is YYNGEE. This CDR3 is 17 amino acids long. V shed 0 bases and J shed 0 bases, with 13 bases lying between them. The protocol was immunoSEQ multiplex PCR, while the TCRdb copy is restricted to in-frame clones and leaves out a portion. The repertoire holds fewer than 200,000 clones, 85% to 90% seen once, with over 4% in the top ten. The gene calls are TRBV9 and TRBJ1-3; D gene ambiguous. This receptor was obtained from a man aged 18 to 29 in good health and CMV-seropositive. The sequenced sample consisted of PBMCs. This chain's CDR3 is CASSVGPTIFSGNTIYF. CDR3 coding DNA: TGTGCCAGCAGCGTAGGGCCGACTATCTTCTCTGGAAACACCATATATTTT.